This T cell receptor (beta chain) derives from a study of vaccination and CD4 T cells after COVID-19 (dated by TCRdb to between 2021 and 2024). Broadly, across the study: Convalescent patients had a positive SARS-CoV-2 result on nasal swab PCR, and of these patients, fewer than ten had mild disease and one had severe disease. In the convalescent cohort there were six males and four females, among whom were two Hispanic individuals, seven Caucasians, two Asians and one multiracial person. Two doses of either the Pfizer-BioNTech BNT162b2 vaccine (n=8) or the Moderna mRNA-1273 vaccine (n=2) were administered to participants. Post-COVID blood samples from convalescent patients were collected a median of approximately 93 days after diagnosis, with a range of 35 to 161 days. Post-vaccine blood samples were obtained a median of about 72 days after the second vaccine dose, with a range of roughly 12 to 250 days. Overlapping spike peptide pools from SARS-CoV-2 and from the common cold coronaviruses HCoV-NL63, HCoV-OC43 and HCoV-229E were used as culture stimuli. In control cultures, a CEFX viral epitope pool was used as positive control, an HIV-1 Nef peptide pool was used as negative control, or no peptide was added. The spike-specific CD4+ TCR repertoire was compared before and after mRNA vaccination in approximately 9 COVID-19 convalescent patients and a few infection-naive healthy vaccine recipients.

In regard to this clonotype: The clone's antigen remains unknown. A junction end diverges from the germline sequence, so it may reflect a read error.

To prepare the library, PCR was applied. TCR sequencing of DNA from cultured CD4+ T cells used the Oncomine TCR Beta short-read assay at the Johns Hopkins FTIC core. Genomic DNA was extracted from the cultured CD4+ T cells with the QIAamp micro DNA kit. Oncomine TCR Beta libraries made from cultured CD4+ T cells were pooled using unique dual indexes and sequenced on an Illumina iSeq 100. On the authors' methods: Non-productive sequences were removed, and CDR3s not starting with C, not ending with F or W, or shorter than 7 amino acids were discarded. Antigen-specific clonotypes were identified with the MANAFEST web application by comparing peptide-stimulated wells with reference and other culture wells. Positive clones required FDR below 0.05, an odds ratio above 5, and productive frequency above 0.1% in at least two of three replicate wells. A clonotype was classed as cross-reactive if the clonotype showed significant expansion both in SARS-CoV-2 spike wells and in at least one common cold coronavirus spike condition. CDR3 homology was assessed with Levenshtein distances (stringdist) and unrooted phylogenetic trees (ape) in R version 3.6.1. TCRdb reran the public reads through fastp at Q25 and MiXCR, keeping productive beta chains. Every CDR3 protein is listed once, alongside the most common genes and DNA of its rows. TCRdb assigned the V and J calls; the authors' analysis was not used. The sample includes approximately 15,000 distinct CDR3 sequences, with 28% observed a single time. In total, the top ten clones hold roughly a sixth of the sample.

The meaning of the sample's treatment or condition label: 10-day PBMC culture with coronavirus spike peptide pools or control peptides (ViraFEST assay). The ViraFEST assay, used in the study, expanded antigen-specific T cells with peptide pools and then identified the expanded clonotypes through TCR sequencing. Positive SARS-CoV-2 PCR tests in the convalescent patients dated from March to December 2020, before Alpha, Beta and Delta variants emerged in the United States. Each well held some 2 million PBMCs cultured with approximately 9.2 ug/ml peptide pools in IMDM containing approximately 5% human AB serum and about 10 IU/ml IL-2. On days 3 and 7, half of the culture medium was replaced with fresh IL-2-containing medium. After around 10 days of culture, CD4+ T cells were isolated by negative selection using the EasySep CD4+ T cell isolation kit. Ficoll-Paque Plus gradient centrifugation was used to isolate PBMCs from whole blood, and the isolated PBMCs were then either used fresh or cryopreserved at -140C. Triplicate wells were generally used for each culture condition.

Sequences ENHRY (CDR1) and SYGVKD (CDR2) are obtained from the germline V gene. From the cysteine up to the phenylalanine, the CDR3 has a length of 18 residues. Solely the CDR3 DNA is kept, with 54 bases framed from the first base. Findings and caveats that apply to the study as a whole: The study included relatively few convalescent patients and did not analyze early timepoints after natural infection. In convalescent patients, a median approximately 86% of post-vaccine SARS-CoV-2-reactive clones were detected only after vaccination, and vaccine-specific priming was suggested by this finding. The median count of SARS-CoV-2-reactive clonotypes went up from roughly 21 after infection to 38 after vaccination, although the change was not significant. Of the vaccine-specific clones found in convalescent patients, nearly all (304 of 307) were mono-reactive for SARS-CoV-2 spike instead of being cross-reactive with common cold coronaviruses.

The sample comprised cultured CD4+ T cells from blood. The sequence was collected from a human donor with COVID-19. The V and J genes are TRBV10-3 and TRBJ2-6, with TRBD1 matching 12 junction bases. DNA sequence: TGTGCCATCAGCCCCGGGACAGGGGGCCCCCCTGGGGCCGACGTCCTGACTTTC. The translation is CAISPGTGGPPGADVLTF.